The 23 T cell receptor beta chains below come from one sample, sequenced in a study of siplizumab effects on memory and regulatory T cells. Here immunoSEQ multiplex PCR was the method, and the copy in TCRdb shows in-frame clones only, minus some. This table has 90,000 to 120,000 clones, under 95% appearing once. Sequenced: Tregs sorted from blood. Receptors were obtained from a human donor in good health.

This chain uses TRBV6-1 with TRBJ2-7, with 8 bases lining up with TRBD2. Germline V gene data show CDR1 as MNHNS and CDR2 as SASEGT. Trimming cost V 7 bases and J 2 bases; bases outside gene matches: 4. The CDR3 runs 13 residues. CDR3 sequence (DNA): TGTGCCAGCACTCCGGGGGGGACCTACGAGCAGTACTTC. Its protein is CASTPGGTYEQYF.

For this clone: The junction and the germline gene differ at one end; a read error may be behind it. The V gene is TRBV7-9, the J gene TRBJ2-7, with 8 nucleotides matching TRBD1. Germline V CDR1 and CDR2: SEHNR, FQNEAQ (reference sequence). This CDR3 has 12 amino acids. The CDR3 sequence is CASSFNQGAVFF. Written as DNA, the CDR3 is TGTGCCAGCAGCTTTAACCAGGGGGCGGTTTTTTTC.

The V and J genes are TRBV5-1 and TRBJ2-7; 7 nucleotides agree with TRBD2. With 2 bases clipped from V and 2 bases from J, the junction kept 13 bases outside the gene matches. This CDR3 has 17 amino acids. Germline lookup yields CDR1 SGHRS and CDR2 YFSETQ. CDR3 sequence reads: CASSFKEGSGLTYEQYF. CDR3 nucleotide sequence: TGCGCCAGCAGCTTCAAGGAGGGTAGCGGGCTCACCTACGAGCAGTACTTC.

The V and J genes are TRBV5-4 and TRBJ1-3, with TRBD1 matching 11 bases. With V trimmed by 1 base and J by 2 bases, 2 bases remained unmatched. CDR3 size: 16 residues. Germline CDR1 and CDR2: SGHNT and YYREEE (reference sequence). The DNA for the CDR3 is TGTGCCAGCAGCTTGCCGGGACAGGGGGCTGGAAACACCATATATTTT. It encodes CASSLPGQGAGNTIYF.

The chain carries TRBV11-2 and TRBJ2-1; D is unclear. Between the trimmed V and J ends, which lost 5 bases and 7 bases, there was a span of 6 bases. The CDR3 is made up of 11 amino acids. Germline assignment: CDR1 SGHAT and CDR2 FQNNGV. CDR3 coding DNA: TGTGCCAGCAGCCCATATAATGAGCAGTTCTTC. This gives the protein CASSPYNEQFF.

The V gene is TRBV11-3, the J gene TRBJ2-1; 8 bases map to TRBD2. The CDR3 extends over 15 amino acids. Germline loops: CDR1 SGHNT, CDR2 YENEEA. V lost 5 bases and J lost 5; bases outside the gene matches: 8. The CDR3 spells CASSPTGTSHNEQFF. In DNA form, the CDR3 reads TGTGCCAGCAGCCCCACCGGGACTAGTCACAATGAGCAGTTCTTC.

This clone was detected only once. The rearrangement links TRBV4-2 to TRBJ2-5, with 7 nucleotides matching TRBD2. This CDR3 has 16 amino acids. V lost 4 bases to trimming and J lost 3 bases; unmatched junction nucleotides: 11. The germline gives CDR1 LGHNA, CDR2 YNFKEQ. Here the CDR3 reads CASSPNLGAGKETQYF. The DNA for the CDR3 is TGTGCCAGCAGCCCGAATTTGGGAGCGGGAAAAGAGACCCAGTACTTC.

This clone was counted once. The gene calls are TRBV15 and TRBJ2-5; no clear D. Germline CDR1 reads LNHNV; CDR2 reads YYDKDF (reference sequence). This CDR3 region has 13 residues. The V end was cut by 3 bases, the J end by 2 bases, with 7 bases between. The DNA for the CDR3 is TGTGCCACCAGCAGCGGGCTGCAAGAGACCCAGTACTTC. Encoded protein: CATSSGLQETQYF.

This clone was observed a single time. The junction differs from germline at one of its ends, possibly a read error. The genes are TRBV6-5 and TRBJ2-7; no clear D. This CDR3 has 12 residues. The germline V gene encodes CDR1 MNHEY and CDR2 SVGAGI. As DNA, the CDR3 is TGTGCCATCAGTGAGGTATTAGGGGAGCAGTACTTC. This gives the protein CAISEVLGEQYF.

This chain connects TRBV19 to TRBJ1-5, with D possibly matching TRBD1 (5 bases). Trimming removed 5 bases from V and 2 bases from J, with 19 bases in between. The CDR3 spans 17 residues. Germline V gene lookup returns CDR1 LNHDA and CDR2 SQIVND (reference sequence). In DNA, the CDR3 is TGTGCCAGTAGTGCCCGGGAGGGGAGGTCTCGCAATCAGCCCCAGCATTTT. Translation: CASSAREGRSRNQPQHF.

This clone was observed a single time. One end of the junction varies from germline; a read error may be responsible. This chain joins TRBV2 and TRBJ2-7, with 9 bases aligning to TRBD1. CDR3 size: 14 residues. Per germline, CDR1 SNHLY and CDR2 FYNNEI. The CDR3 reads CASSLGQGSYGQYF. CDR3 nucleotide sequence: TGTGCCAGCAGCTTGGGACAGGGATCCTACGGGCAGTACTTC.

The rearrangement links TRBV7-3 to TRBJ2-7; 8 bases fit TRBD2. Trimming took 4 bases from V and 6 from J; bases not matched to a gene: 5. The CDR3 sequence is 13 residues long. From germline, CDR1 is SGHTA and CDR2 FQGTGA. CDR3 in amino acids: CASSSGGGLEQYF. The CDR3, as DNA: TGTGCCAGCAGCTCGGGAGGGGGTCTCGAGCAGTACTTC.

This chain uses TRBV18 with TRBJ1-1; D is possibly TRBD1 (6 bases). The germline V gene encodes CDR1 KGHSH and CDR2 LQKENI. The CDR3 loop spans 15 amino acids. Trimming shortened V by 3 bases and J by 0 bases, and 11 bases separated the two germline ends. The CDR3 nucleotides are TGTGCCAGCTCACCGACAGGTCTCATGAACACTGAAGCTTTCTTT. This translates into CASSPTGLMNTEAFF.

The V gene is TRBV5-1, the J gene TRBJ2-5; TRBD2 aligns across 9 bases. The J segment lost 3 bases and the V segment lost 3 bases, leaving 6 bases of the junction unmatched. CDR1 SGHRS and CDR2 YFSETQ come from the germline V gene. This CDR3 region has 15 residues. CDR3 region: CASSWGSSGKETQYF. CDR3 nucleotides: TGCGCCAGCAGCTGGGGTTCTAGCGGGAAAGAGACCCAGTACTTC.

The chain links TRBV19 to TRBJ2-6; TRBD1 agrees at 7 bases. The CDR3 runs to 15 residues. The V gene end was trimmed by 7 bases and the J gene end by 2 bases; junction bases not matched to a gene: 5. Per the germline V gene, CDR1 is LNHDA and CDR2 is SQIVND (reference sequence). The CDR3 loop reads CASKMTGTGANVLTF. The CDR3, as DNA: TGTGCCAGTAAAATGACAGGGACTGGGGCCAACGTCCTGACTTTC.

The gene calls are TRBV11-2 and TRBJ2-1, with 14 bases lining up with TRBD2. Trimming cost V 3 bases and J 9 bases; bases outside gene matches: 4. Germline CDR1 is SGHAT and CDR2 is FQNNGV. The CDR3 length is 15 residues. CDR3 loop: CASSLTSGRAAEQFF. CDR3 DNA sequence: TGTGCCAGCAGCTTGACTAGCGGGAGGGCCGCTGAGCAGTTCTTC. Using reference TRBV11-2 and TRBJ2-1 for the parts outside the CDR3, the full variable domain is EAGVAQSPRYKIIEKRQSVAFWCNPISGHATLYWYQQILGQGPKLLIQFQNNGVVDDSQLPKDRFSAERLKGVDSTLKIQPAKLEDSAVYLCASSLTSGRAAEQFFGPGTRLTVL.

The chain joins TRBV10-2 to TRBJ2-2; the D is unclear. Trimming stripped 6 bases from V and 1 base from J, with 12 bases between. The CDR3 is 15 residues long. CDR1 WSHSY and CDR2 SAAADI come from the germline V gene. The CDR3 DNA sequence: TGCGCCAGCAGGTCGACAAGACTGAACACCGGGGAGCTGTTTTTT. Translation: CASRSTRLNTGELFF.

This clone turned up a few times. The chain uses TRBV11-3 and TRBJ2-1; the D gene is possibly TRBD2 (5 bases). Trimming stripped 8 bases from V and 3 bases from J, with 26 bases between. Germline CDR1 is SGHNT and CDR2 is YENEEA. The length of the CDR3 is 18 residues. The CDR3 region is CASSLRTAPVYGYNEQFF. The DNA for the CDR3 is TGTGCCAGCTCCCTTCGGACTGCTCCGGTTTATGGCTACAATGAGCAGTTCTTC. Using reference TRBV11-3 and TRBJ2-1 for the parts outside the CDR3, the full variable domain is EAGVVQSPRYKIIEKKQPVAFWCNPISGHNTLYWYLQNLGQGPELLIRYENEEAVDDSQLPKDRFSAERLKGVDSTLKIQPAELGDSAVYLCASSLRTAPVYGYNEQFFGPGTRLTVL.

This chain links TRBV10-3 with TRBJ1-2, with D perhaps matching TRBD1 (5 bases). Germline CDR1 and CDR2: ENHRY and SYGVKD. Trimming shortened V by 8 bases and J by 4 bases, and 23 bases separated the two germline ends. This CDR3 region has 16 residues. CDR3 sequence: CAIFAPRYRSFYGYTF. The CDR3 nucleotides are TGTGCCATCTTTGCTCCTCGGTACAGGAGTTTCTATGGCTACACCTTC.

The V and J genes are TRBV7-3 and TRBJ1-2; 10 nucleotides agree with TRBD1. Trimming at V came to 5 bases and at J to 7 bases, leaving 19 bases not matched to a gene. The CDR3 is made up of 18 amino acids. Germline CDR1 is SGHTA and CDR2 is FQGTGA. CDR3 sequence: CASSPTRGTGTGASGYTF. For the CDR3, the DNA is TGTGCCAGCAGCCCAACCAGGGGCACCGGGACAGGGGCCTCTGGCTACACCTTC.

The V gene is TRBV5-1, the J gene TRBJ2-7, with D possibly matching TRBD2 (5 bases). The CDR3 loop spans 17 amino acids. Trimming shortened V by 3 bases and J by 0 bases, and 19 bases separated the two germline ends. Germline loops: CDR1 SGHRS, CDR2 YFSETQ. CDR3 region: CASSSRAPSGSSYEQYF. CDR3 bases: TGCGCCAGCAGCTCCCGTGCGCCCTCGGGGAGCTCCTACGAGCAGTACTTC. The variable domain in full, with the rest retrieved from reference TRBV5-1 and TRBJ2-7, is KAGVTQTPRYLIKTRGQQVTLSCSPISGHRSVSWYQQTPGQGLQFLFEYFSETQRNKGNFPGRFSGRQFSNSRSEMNVSTLELGDSALYLCASSSRAPSGSSYEQYFGPGTRLTVT.

This sequence joins TRBV7-2 and TRBJ2-6, with 12 bases fitting TRBD2. Trimming removed 5 bases from V and 3 bases from J; junction bases left unmatched: 2. This CDR3 region has 16 residues. Germline assignment: CDR1 SGHTA and CDR2 FQGNSA. Written as DNA, the CDR3 is TGTGCCAGCAGCCTGACTAGCGGGGGTGGGGCCAACGTCCTGACTTTC. Its protein product is CASSLTSGGGANVLTF.

The genes are TRBV5-1 and TRBJ2-5; D unresolved. Deletions cut 1 base from V and 5 bases from J, with 3 bases between. The CDR3 spans 11 residues. CDR1 is SGHRS and CDR2 is YFSETQ in the germline V gene. CDR3 coding DNA: TGCGCCAGCAGCTTGTTTGAGACCCAGTACTTC. This translates into CASSLFETQYF.